These 30 T cell receptor beta chains originate from one sample sequenced in a study of blood T cell repertoires in COVID-19. Using immunoSEQ multiplex PCR, the repertoire was profiled, and TCRdb retains in-frame clones only, with some absent. Of about 170,000 clones in the sample, roughly 83% were seen once. The specimen sequenced was PBMCs or T cells enriched from blood (not recorded which). These receptors originate from a woman aged 45-60 years who had recovered from COVID-19.

The chain employs TRBV30 and TRBJ1-6; 8 nucleotides agree with TRBD1. This CDR3 has 14 amino acids. The ends lost 3 bases at V and 12 bases at J; junction bases unmatched: 10. CDR1 is GTSNPN and CDR2 is SVGIG in the germline V gene (reference sequence). The CDR3 DNA reads as TGTGCCTGGAGCGGCCAGGGCACAGGGGGACCCCTCCACTTT. Its protein product is CAWSGQGTGGPLHF.

The chain has TRBV19 and TRBJ2-5; 12 bases align to TRBD2. Germline trimming cut 8 bases from V and 2 bases from J; bases unmatched to any gene: 3. Germline V CDR1 and CDR2: LNHDA, SQIVND (reference sequence). The CDR3 is 14 residues long. CDR3 DNA sequence: TGTGCCAGTGCTAGCGGGGGGGGGCAAGAGACCCAGTACTTC. This translates into CASASGGGQETQYF.

V and J are TRBV25-1 and TRBJ1-1, with 7 bases that match TRBD1. Germline V gene lookup returns CDR1 MGHDK and CDR2 SYGVNS. V shed 6 bases, J shed 5 bases, and the junction held 6 bases outside the gene matches. This CDR3 contains 13 residues. In DNA form, the CDR3 reads TGTGCCAGCAGGCAGGGGGTTCTGACTGAAGCTTTCTTT. It is translated as CASRQGVLTEAFF.

The rearrangement joins TRBV5-4 to TRBJ1-4; 7 nucleotides align to TRBD1. Germline V gene sequence: CDR1 SGHNT, CDR2 YYREEE (reference sequence). This CDR3 has 15 residues. Trimming took 4 bases from V and 7 from J; bases not matched to a gene: 10. CDR3 amino acids: CASSPQGEVSEKLFF. Here the CDR3 DNA reads TGTGCCAGCAGCCCCCAGGGGGAAGTCAGTGAAAAACTGTTTTTT.

This clone was detected only a few times. The V gene is TRBV19, the J gene TRBJ1-5; the match to TRBD1 covers 8 bases. Germline CDR1 is LNHDA and CDR2 is SQIVND (reference sequence). The CDR3 has 14 amino acids. The ends lost 5 bases at V and 5 bases at J; junction bases unmatched: 5. The CDR3 nucleotides are TGTGCCAGTAGTTCCGGGACAGGTTATCAGCCCCAGCATTTT. Amino acid sequence: CASSSGTGYQPQHF.

The chain combines TRBV18 with TRBJ2-5; TRBD1 aligns across 9 bases. Trimming removed 2 bases from V and 5 bases from J; junction bases left unmatched: 18. Germline lookup yields CDR1 KGHSH and CDR2 LQKENI. This CDR3 spans 19 amino acids. CDR3 in DNA: TGTGCCAGCTCACCAGATGGTGGGACAGGGATCTGGGTCCGGGAGACCCAGTACTTC. Translation: CASSPDGGTGIWVRETQYF.

The chain recombines TRBV4-3 with TRBJ1-1, with 7 nucleotides matching TRBD1. The CDR3 length is 13 residues. Germline CDR1 and CDR2: LGHNA and YSLEER. V shed 5 bases, J shed 4 bases, and the junction held 4 bases outside the gene matches. The CDR3 reads CASSAGTATEAFF. CDR3 DNA: TGCGCCAGCAGCGCGGGGACAGCCACTGAAGCTTTCTTT.

This chain links TRBV7-2 with TRBJ1-5; no clear D gene. The CDR3 length is 15 residues. The V end was cut by 1 base, the J end by 2 bases, with 9 bases between. Germline assignment: CDR1 SGHTA and CDR2 FQGNSA. The CDR3 DNA reads as TGTGCCAGCAGCTTAGGCACAGCGGGCAATCAGCCCCAGCATTTT. Its translation is CASSLGTAGNQPQHF.

This clone has only one observation. This chain uses TRBV15 with TRBJ2-3, with TRBD2 as a possible D gene (7 bases). The ends were cut back, 0 bases at V and 8 bases at J, with 15 bases in the middle. CDR1 is LNHNV, CDR2 YYDKDF, per germline (reference sequence). This CDR3 is built from 15 residues. The CDR3: CATSRDRGGKGTQYF. In DNA, the CDR3 is TGTGCCACCAGCAGAGATAGGGGGGGGAAAGGTACGCAGTATTTT.

The gene calls are TRBV5-1 and TRBJ1-3; 8 nucleotides match TRBD1. CDR3 size: 16 residues. Trimming cost V 0 bases and J 0 bases; bases outside gene matches: 2. Per germline, CDR1 SGHRS and CDR2 YFSETQ. This chain's CDR3 is CASSLDRGNSGNTIYF. The CDR3 DNA is TGCGCCAGCAGCTTGGACAGGGGGAACTCTGGAAACACCATATATTTT.

The V gene is TRBV6-5, the J gene TRBJ2-3, with TRBD2 matching over 11 bases. V lost 6 bases to trimming and J lost 5 bases; unmatched junction nucleotides: 7. This CDR3 comprises 15 residues. CDR1 and CDR2 from the germline V gene are MNHEY and SVGAGI. The CDR3 DNA follows: TGTGCCAGCAGCTCCGTGACTAGCGGGAAAGATACGCAGTATTTT. Translating it yields CASSSVTSGKDTQYF.

The rearrangement links TRBV12-3 or TRBV12-4 to TRBJ1-2; no definite D call. V lost 7 bases and J lost 2, with 11 bases in between. This CDR3 is built from 13 residues. CDR3: CASNSGTNYGYTF. The CDR3 DNA reads as TGTGCCAGCAATTCAGGCACCAACTATGGCTACACCTTC.

The rearrangement joins TRBV9 to TRBJ1-2; D not certain. The CDR3 is 14 residues long. Germline CDR1 SGDLS, CDR2 YYNGEE. V lost 4 bases to trimming and J lost 6 bases, with 16 bases between them. The CDR3 nucleotides read TGTGCCAGCAGCCCCCTCCGAGCCCGAGATGGCTACACCTTC. Encoded protein: CASSPLRARDGYTF. Filled out from reference TRBV9 and TRBJ1-2, the complete variable domain reads DSGVTQTPKHLITATGQRVTLRCSPRSGDLSVYWYQQSLDQGLQFLIQYYNGEERAKGNILERFSAQQFPDLHSELNLSSLELGDSALYFCASSPLRARDGYTFGSGTRLTVV.

For this clone: Other DNA variants within this sample encode the same CDR3. The chain carries TRBV9 and TRBJ2-1, with D possibly TRBD2 on 5 matching bases. The length of the CDR3 is 12 residues. Trimming took off 0 bases at V and 8 bases at J, with 6 bases between the two ends. Germline CDR1 and CDR2: SGDLS and YYNGEE. CDR3 loop: CASSVGGDEQFF. The CDR3 region has the DNA TGTGCCAGCAGCGTAGGGGGAGATGAGCAGTTCTTC.

The chain links TRBV6-5 to TRBJ1-1; 8 positions match TRBD1. The CDR3 length is 15 residues. V shed 6 bases, J shed 5 bases, and the junction held 11 bases outside the gene matches. The germline gives CDR1 MNHEY, CDR2 SVGAGI. For the CDR3, the DNA is TGTGCCAGCAGACCCACCGGGACAGGAGAAACTGAAGCTTTCTTT. Protein product: CASRPTGTGETEAFF.

This chain connects TRBV24-1 to TRBJ2-2; the match to TRBD1 covers 7 bases. There are 16 residues in the CDR3. The germline CDR1 and CDR2 sequences are KGHDR and SFDVKD. With V trimmed by 3 bases and J by 4 bases, 7 bases remained unmatched. CDR3 DNA: TGTGCCACCAGTGATACCGACAGGGCGGGCACCGGGGAGCTGTTTTTT. Translated, it gives CATSDTDRAGTGELFF.

The CDR3 coding sequence is TGTGCCAGCTCACGTCTAGCGGACAATGAGCAGTTCTTC. Translated: CASSRLADNEQFF. The rearrangement uses TRBV18 and TRBJ2-1; 7 bases match TRBD2. The CDR3 totals 13 residues. From germline, CDR1 is KGHSH and CDR2 LQKENI. Trimming cost V 4 bases and J 5 bases; bases outside gene matches: 2. Filled out from reference TRBV18 and TRBJ2-1, the complete variable domain reads NAGVMQNPRHLVRRRGQEARLRCSPMKGHSHVYWYRQLPEEGLKFMVYLQKENIIDESGMPKERFSAEFPKEGPSILRIQQVVRGDSAAYFCASSRLADNEQFFGPGTRLTVL.

V usage is TRBV19 and J usage is TRBJ1-1; D remains ambiguous. Trimming shortened V by 10 bases and J by 0 bases, and 3 bases separated the two germline ends. Germline assignment: CDR1 LNHDA and CDR2 SQIVND (reference sequence). There are 10 residues in the CDR3. CDR3 protein: CATMNTEAFF. DNA of the CDR3: TGTGCCACAATGAACACTGAAGCTTTCTTT.

The gene calls are TRBV7-9 and TRBJ2-1, with 11 bases aligning to TRBD2. CDR1 is SEHNR and CDR2 is FQNEAQ in the germline V gene (reference sequence). The CDR3 spans 16 residues. The ends lost 6 bases at V and 7 bases at J; junction bases unmatched: 11. For the CDR3, the DNA is TGTGCCAGCAGTCGAACCCCGGGACTAGCGGCTAATGAGCAGTTCTTC. Translation gives CASSRTPGLAANEQFF.

This chain connects TRBV28 to TRBJ2-3; D might be TRBD1 (6 bases). The CDR3 has 16 residues. V was pared by 6 bases and J by 4 bases, with 20 bases between. From germline, CDR1 is MDHEN and CDR2 SYDVKM. CDR3 residues: CASSTPTGPAADTQYF. Here the CDR3 DNA reads TGTGCCAGCAGCACCCCGACAGGACCTGCGGCAGATACGCAGTATTTT. Combining the CDR3 with reference TRBV28 and TRBJ2-3 gives the whole variable domain DVKVTQSSRYLVKRTGEKVFLECVQDMDHENMFWYRQDPGLGLRLIYFSYDVKMKEKGDIPEGYSVSREKKERFSLILESASTNQTSMYLCASSTPTGPAADTQYFGPGTRLTVL.

V usage is TRBV11-2 and J usage is TRBJ2-5; a possible D gene is TRBD2 (5 bases). Germline values: CDR1 SGHAT, CDR2 FQNNGV. Trimming shortened V by 4 bases and J by 4 bases, and 10 bases separated the two germline ends. The CDR3 totals 13 residues. CDR3 DNA: TGTGCCAGCAGCTCCGGACTTGGAGAGACCCAGTACTTC. Encoded protein: CASSSGLGETQYF.

The chain carries TRBV2 and TRBJ1-2; D gene uncertain. The CDR3 has 14 amino acids. Germline assignment: CDR1 SNHLY and CDR2 FYNNEI. V lost 3 bases, J lost 10 bases, and 18 bases lay in between. CDR3 residues: CASSEARSNDDYTF. The CDR3 DNA reads as TGTGCCAGCAGTGAGGCCAGGTCCAACGACGACTACACCTTC.

About this clone itself: Within the sample, other DNA sequences also encode this same CDR3. This rearrangement joins TRBV9 to TRBJ1-1; D is unresolved. Germline values: CDR1 SGDLS, CDR2 YYNGEE. The CDR3 has 13 amino acids. V was shortened by 3 bases and J by 2 bases, with 8 bases between the two germline ends. DNA of the CDR3: TGTGCCAGCAGCGCTACAGCAAACACTGAAGCTTTCTTT. Amino acid sequence: CASSATANTEAFF. Combining the CDR3 with reference TRBV9 and TRBJ1-1 gives the whole variable domain DSGVTQTPKHLITATGQRVTLRCSPRSGDLSVYWYQQSLDQGLQFLIQYYNGEERAKGNILERFSAQQFPDLHSELNLSSLELGDSALYFCASSATANTEAFFGQGTRLTVV.

The chain recombines TRBV7-9 with TRBJ1-2; TRBD1 aligns across 9 bases. After removal of 1 base from V and 12 bases from J, the junction contained 9 bases not matched to a gene. The CDR3 covers 14 residues. Germline V gives CDR1 SEHNR, CDR2 FQNEAQ (reference sequence). CDR3 bases: TGTGCCAGCAGCTTAGGAGGACAGGGGACGCCCCACACCTTC. It encodes CASSLGGQGTPHTF.

This rearrangement joins TRBV20-1 to TRBJ1-2, with 8 bases aligning to TRBD1. J was trimmed by 4 bases and V by 3 bases; bases with no gene match: 7. This CDR3 is 14 amino acids long. Germline values: CDR1 DFQATT, CDR2 SNEGSKA (reference sequence). The chain's CDR3 is CSASLGQGFYGYTF. The CDR3 coding sequence is TGCAGTGCTAGTCTCGGACAGGGATTCTATGGCTACACCTTC.

The count of this clone is one. CDR3 sequence reads: CASSAGLPAGELFF. CDR3 DNA: TGTGCCAGCAGTGCGGGACTCCCGGCCGGGGAGCTGTTTTTT. The gene calls are TRBV2 and TRBJ2-2, with a weak D call TRBD2 (6 bases). This CDR3 has 14 amino acids. Deletions cut 4 bases from V and 6 bases from J, with 12 bases between. CDR1 and CDR2 (germline): SNHLY, FYNNEI.

The V gene is TRBV5-6, the J gene TRBJ2-3; D not certain. Germline CDR1 is SGHDT and CDR2 is YYEEEE. This CDR3 has 17 residues. V was cut by 4 bases and J by 0 bases, with 18 bases left in between. In DNA, the CDR3 is TGTGCCAGCAGCGCCACCTACGAAGCTACTAGCACAGATACGCAGTATTTT. It yields the protein CASSATYEATSTDTQYF.

The chain uses TRBV5-4 and TRBJ1-2; perhaps TRBD1 as D (6 bases). From germline, CDR1 is SGHNT and CDR2 YYREEE (reference sequence). This CDR3 contains 14 residues. The germline V and J ends were trimmed by 4 bases and 1 base, with 11 bases remaining between them. CDR3 sequence: CASSLDRINYGYTF. The CDR3 coding sequence is TGTGCCAGCAGCCTGGACAGAATTAACTATGGCTACACCTTC.

The chain is built from TRBV4-3 and TRBJ1-2; D call uncertain. The length of the CDR3 is 15 residues. CDR1 is LGHNA, CDR2 YSLEER, per germline. The V and J ends lost 0 bases and 1 base respectively, with 9 bases between them. CDR3 sequence (DNA): TGCGCCAGCAGCCAAGATCGGGGAAGTAACTATGGCTACACCTTC. Translated, it gives CASSQDRGSNYGYTF.

The rearrangement uses TRBV30 and TRBJ1-4; 7 bases agree with TRBD1. This CDR3 is built from 13 residues. Germline CDR1 is GTSNPN and CDR2 is SVGIG (reference sequence). V shed 7 bases and J 4 bases; nucleotides not matched to a gene: 6. CDR3 sequence: CALQGQINEKLFF. The CDR3 nucleotides are TGTGCCTTACAGGGACAGATTAATGAAAAACTGTTTTTT.